This T cell receptor beta chain came from a study of shared clonotypes between healthy human individuals. This CDR3 contains 13 residues. Germline V gene lookup returns CDR1 LNHDA and CDR2 SQIVND (reference sequence). V lost 5 bases to trimming and J lost 2 bases, with 8 bases between them. Replicate PCRs for sorted subsets used roughly 200 ng DNA; this equaled 30,000 to 35,000 T cell genomes. Here immunoSEQ multiplex PCR was the method, and the copy in TCRdb shows in-frame clones only, minus some. Of roughly 1 million clones detected, approximately 76% appear once; the ten largest clones hold roughly 1.4%.

The sample was memory CD4+ T cells sorted from blood. Stated subset: CD45RA-negative fraction. The chain has TRBV19 and TRBJ2-3; no reliable D call. The TCR sequence derives from a man aged 18 to 30 in good health. The CDR3 DNA follows: TGTGCCAGTAGTGTTACAAACACAGATACGCAGTATTTT. Protein: CASSVTNTDTQYF.